Presented here are 30 T cell receptor beta chains from one specimen sequenced in a study of shared clonotypes between healthy human individuals (TCRdb year 2020). Library method: the immunoSEQ multiplex PCR assay. This is the immuneACCESS table as TCRdb keeps it, with only in-frame sequences that have V and J called. A part of the clones is gone; compared with another copy, unresolved V genes explain less than half, and the rest is unexplained. The sample contains approximately 710,000 clones, roughly 88% of them found a single time. Clones ranked in the top ten supply roughly 36% of the sample. The sequenced sample was memory CD8+ T cells from PBMCs. In the paper's terms, the cell subset or site label means: CD45RO+ cells pooled with CCR7-negative TemRA cells. These receptors were obtained from a man aged 18 to 29 in good health. Some clones in this sample may be carry-over from other donors' samples.

The rearrangement links TRBV18 to TRBJ2-5; D unclear. Germline lookup yields CDR1 KGHSH and CDR2 LQKENI. V lost 2 bases and J lost 8, with 15 bases in between. This CDR3 region has 14 residues. The CDR3 sequence: CASSPYPGQGTQYF. CDR3 DNA sequence: TGTGCCAGCTCACCATATCCAGGCCAAGGAACCCAGTACTTC.

The rearrangement uses TRBV27 and TRBJ1-3; 7 bases are shared with TRBD1. Germline CDR1 is MNHEY and CDR2 is SMNVEV (reference sequence). Trimming removed 5 bases from V and 7 bases from J; junction bases left unmatched: 14. This CDR3 has 16 residues. CDR3 sequence (DNA): TGTGCCAGCAGTCTCTCCCCCGGGACAGACTCTAACACCATATATTTT. Translation: CASSLSPGTDSNTIYF.

DNA of the CDR3: TGTGCCAGCAGTGCCGACAGGGCCGTGCCCCAGCATTTT. Translation gives CASSADRAVPQHF. This chain links TRBV27 with TRBJ1-5; 7 positions match TRBD1. The CDR3 is 13 amino acids. V was pared by 5 bases and J by 9 bases, with 7 bases of the junction left unmatched. Germline CDR1 MNHEY, CDR2 SMNVEV (reference sequence).

The chain combines TRBV7-6 with TRBJ2-1; D gene uncertain. Germline V gene lookup returns CDR1 SGHVS and CDR2 FNYEAQ. Trimming left V 3 bases short and J 2 bases short, with 8 bases between. The CDR3 extends over 14 amino acids. The CDR3 region has the DNA TGTGCCAGCAGCTTCATCGGTACCTACAATGAGCAGTTCTTC. It yields the protein CASSFIGTYNEQFF.

This sequence joins TRBV9 and TRBJ1-2, with D possibly TRBD1 on 6 matching bases. V lost 4 bases and J 3 bases, leaving 16 bases between the germline ends. The CDR3 is 15 amino acids. Germline values: CDR1 SGDLS, CDR2 YYNGEE. CDR3 nucleotide sequence: TGTGCCAGCAGCCCCACAGGGAGGGCATACTATGGCTACACCTTC. Its translation is CASSPTGRAYYGYTF. Variable domain in full (rest from reference TRBV9 and TRBJ1-2): DSGVTQTPKHLITATGQRVTLRCSPRSGDLSVYWYQQSLDQGLQFLIQYYNGEERAKGNILERFSAQQFPDLHSELNLSSLELGDSALYFCASSPTGRAYYGYTFGSGTRLTVV.

The V gene is TRBV7-8, the J gene TRBJ1-1, with D possibly matching TRBD1 (6 bases). The CDR3 sequence is 11 residues long. The germline V gene encodes CDR1 SGHVS and CDR2 FQNEAQ. V was pared by 6 bases and J by 9 bases, with 11 bases between. CDR3 bases: TGTGCCAGCAGTCTACGGGGGCAAGCTTTCTTT. Translating it yields CASSLRGQAFF.

CDR3 in DNA: TGTGCCAGCAGCTACGGGACAGGGGGCGCGGGAGAGACCCAGTACTTC. Amino acids: CASSYGTGGAGETQYF. V and J are TRBV11-2 and TRBJ2-5, with 12 bases identical to TRBD1. V shed 4 bases, J shed 4 bases, and the junction held 7 bases outside the gene matches. The CDR3 covers 16 residues. CDR1 SGHAT and CDR2 FQNNGV come from the germline V gene.

The chain is built from TRBV28 and TRBJ2-7, with D maybe TRBD1 (5 bases). From germline, CDR1 is MDHEN and CDR2 SYDVKM. The CDR3 has 14 residues. V was trimmed by 10 bases and J by 5 bases, leaving 21 bases between them. CDR3 in DNA: TGTGCCACCACTGGCAGGGTTGGGTTCCACGAGCAGTACTTC. It codes for CATTGRVGFHEQYF. The entire variable domain, with the rest obtained from reference TRBV28 and TRBJ2-7, is as follows: DVKVTQSSRYLVKRTGEKVFLECVQDMDHENMFWYRQDPGLGLRLIYFSYDVKMKEKGDIPEGYSVSREKKERFSLILESASTNQTSMYLCATTGRVGFHEQYFGPGTRLTVT.

This chain connects TRBV27 to TRBJ1-2; D may be TRBD1 (5 bases). The V end lost 3 bases, the J end lost 1 base, and 15 bases lay between the germline ends. CDR3 size: 16 residues. Per the germline V gene, CDR1 is MNHEY and CDR2 is SMNVEV (reference sequence). The chain's CDR3 is CASSFSGTLRNYGYTF. CDR3 coding DNA: TGTGCCAGCAGTTTTTCCGGGACCCTCCGTAACTATGGCTACACCTTC.

V is TRBV5-1 and J is TRBJ2-1; D might be TRBD1 (6 bases). The germline V gene encodes CDR1 SGHRS and CDR2 YFSETQ. The CDR3 runs to 13 residues. V lost 0 bases and J lost 10, with 11 bases in between. The CDR3 is CASSLDTGWEQFF. CDR3 bases: TGCGCCAGCAGCTTGGATACAGGGTGGGAGCAGTTCTTC. Full variable domain (remainder filled in from reference TRBV5-1 and TRBJ2-1): KAGVTQTPRYLIKTRGQQVTLSCSPISGHRSVSWYQQTPGQGLQFLFEYFSETQRNKGNFPGRFSGRQFSNSRSEMNVSTLELGDSALYLCASSLDTGWEQFFGPGTRLTVL.

The rearrangement uses TRBV4-1 and TRBJ1-2; 7 bases fit TRBD1. V gave up 2 bases and J gave up 4 bases; unmatched junction bases: 7. In germline, CDR1 is MGHRA, CDR2 YSYEKL. This CDR3 has 15 amino acids. As DNA, the CDR3 is TGCGCCAGCAGCCAAATCATGACAGGGCCCTATGGCTACACCTTC. This codes for CASSQIMTGPYGYTF.

This chain joins TRBV7-9 and TRBJ2-1; the D is unclear. This CDR3 has 12 residues. The V gene lost 0 bases and the J gene lost 8 bases, with 5 bases spanning the gap. The germline gives CDR1 SEHNR, CDR2 FQNEAQ (reference sequence). CDR3 sequence: CASSLARHEQFF. Here the CDR3 DNA reads TGTGCCAGCAGCTTAGCGCGCCATGAGCAGTTCTTC. Combining the CDR3 with reference TRBV7-9 and TRBJ2-1 gives the whole variable domain DTGVSQNPRHKITKRGQNVTFRCDPISEHNRLYWYRQTLGQGPEFLTYFQNEAQLEKSRLLSDRFSAERPKGSFSTLEIQRTEQGDSAMYLCASSLARHEQFFGPGTRLTVL.

The rearrangement links TRBV11-3 to TRBJ2-5, with 8 bases fitting TRBD2. The CDR3 has 15 amino acids. Germline lookup yields CDR1 SGHNT and CDR2 YENEEA. V trimming: 5 bases; J trimming: 5 bases; junction bases outside the gene matches: 10. CDR3 sequence: CASSTRTSPMETQYF. The CDR3 DNA is TGTGCCAGCAGCACCCGGACTAGCCCCATGGAGACCCAGTACTTC.

The chain employs TRBV7-9 and TRBJ2-2, with 8 bases lining up with TRBD2. This CDR3 comprises 15 residues. The germline gives CDR1 SEHNR, CDR2 FQNEAQ (reference sequence). Trimming at V came to 3 bases and at J to 4 bases, leaving 4 bases not matched to a gene. The DNA of the CDR3 is TGTGCCAGCAGCTTCGGGACTAGTCGCACCGGGGAGCTGTTTTTT. It specifies CASSFGTSRTGELFF. Based on the CDR3 plus reference TRBV7-9 and TRBJ2-2, the full variable domain is DTGVSQNPRHKITKRGQNVTFRCDPISEHNRLYWYRQTLGQGPEFLTYFQNEAQLEKSRLLSDRFSAERPKGSFSTLEIQRTEQGDSAMYLCASSFGTSRTGELFFGEGSRLTVL.

This clone has a single count. The chain recombines TRBV2 with TRBJ2-7, with TRBD2 as a possible D gene (5 bases). This CDR3 contains 14 residues. From germline, CDR1 is SNHLY and CDR2 FYNNEI. Trimming left V 6 bases short and J 1 base short, with 13 bases between. In DNA form, the CDR3 reads TGTGCCAGCAGGACCGGCGGGCAGTCCTACGAGCAGTACTTC. It specifies CASRTGGQSYEQYF. The full variable domain, its missing parts supplied by reference TRBV2 and TRBJ2-7, is EPEVTQTPSHQVTQMGQEVILRCVPISNHLYFYWYRQILGQKVEFLVSFYNNEISEKSEIFDDQFSVERPDGSNFTLKIRSTKLEDSAMYFCASRTGGQSYEQYFGPGTRLTVT.

The V call is TRBV29-1, the J call TRBJ2-2, with D perhaps TRBD1 (5 bases). CDR3 length: 13 residues. Germline V gene data show CDR1 as SQVTM and CDR2 as ANQGSEA. V shed 4 bases and J shed 0 bases, with 6 bases lying between them. The CDR3 here is CSVVDTNTGELFF. The CDR3 nucleotides are TGCAGCGTTGTGGACACGAACACCGGGGAGCTGTTTTTT.

The chain carries TRBV4-3 and TRBJ2-1; 14 bases fit TRBD2. The CDR3 sequence is 19 residues long. After removal of 2 bases from V and 4 bases from J, the junction contained 10 bases not matched to a gene. Germline V gene data show CDR1 as LGHNA and CDR2 as YSLEER. CDR3 protein: CASSQLTSGRAVGYNEQFF. CDR3 sequence (DNA): TGCGCCAGCAGCCAATTGACTAGCGGGAGGGCCGTAGGATACAATGAGCAGTTCTTC.

This clone occurred many times. Within the sample, other DNA sequences also encode this same CDR3. The chain links TRBV7-9 to TRBJ1-2, with no clear D. The V gene lost 7 bases and the J gene lost 0 bases, with 9 bases spanning the gap. Germline-derived CDR1 and CDR2 are SEHNR and FQNEAQ (reference sequence). The CDR3 is 13 residues long. DNA for the CDR3: TGTGCCAGCACCATATCAGCTAACTATGGCTACACCTTC. It yields the protein CASTISANYGYTF.

The chain couples TRBV27 to TRBJ2-7; 8 bases line up with TRBD2. This CDR3 comprises 13 residues. Per germline, CDR1 MNHEY and CDR2 SMNVEV (reference sequence). Unmatched junction bases numbered 7, after V lost 10 bases and J lost 2 bases. CDR3 sequence: CATGGGGTYEQYF. CDR3 DNA: TGTGCCACCGGGGGGGGAGGCACCTACGAGCAGTACTTC.

The V gene is TRBV4-1, the J gene TRBJ2-5, with D possibly being TRBD1 (5 bases). V was clipped by 0 bases and J by 0 bases, with 8 bases between them. The CDR3 has 15 amino acids. Germline V gene lookup returns CDR1 MGHRA and CDR2 YSYEKL. The CDR3 loop reads CASSQDFRDQETQYF. The CDR3 DNA reads as TGCGCCAGCAGCCAAGATTTCAGGGACCAAGAGACCCAGTACTTC.

In regard to this clone: This may be a read error: a much more frequent sequence differs by one nucleotide. Other DNA sequences of this sample code for an identical CDR3. The genes are TRBV7-9 and TRBJ2-2; a possible D gene is TRBD1 (5 bases). In germline, CDR1 is SEHNR, CDR2 FQNEAQ (reference sequence). The CDR3 covers 13 residues. V shed 5 bases and J shed 6 bases, with 10 bases lying between them. The DNA for the CDR3 is TGTGCCAGCAGCCTAGGGGTCGCCGGGGAGCTGTTTTTT. Encoded protein: CASSLGVAGELFF.

This clone occurred once. The chain joins TRBV5-1 to TRBJ2-1, with TRBD2 matching 8 bases. This CDR3 comprises 16 residues. The trim removed 0 bases at V and 5 bases at J, leaving 7 bases unmatched. Germline CDR1 and CDR2: SGHRS and YFSETQ. The CDR3 protein is CASSLGGGRPDNEQFF. The CDR3 nucleotides are TGCGCCAGCAGCTTGGGGGGCGGGAGGCCGGACAATGAGCAGTTCTTC.

The rearrangement uses TRBV27 and TRBJ1-1; D call uncertain. The CDR3 totals 15 residues. Per germline, CDR1 MNHEY and CDR2 SMNVEV (reference sequence). Trimming took 3 bases from V and 8 from J, leaving 19 bases between them. The CDR3: CASSFQSPHLGEAFF. CDR3 bases: TGTGCCAGCAGTTTCCAATCCCCTCACCTGGGAGAAGCTTTCTTT.

This clone was counted a single time. This chain connects TRBV5-8 to TRBJ2-7, with D perhaps matching TRBD1 (6 bases). Germline CDR1 SGHTS, CDR2 YDEGEE. The V gene lost 3 bases and the J gene lost 1 base, with 11 bases spanning the gap. The CDR3 covers 14 residues. The CDR3 nucleotides read TGTGCCAGCAGCTCATACCAGGGGTCCTACGAGCAGTACTTC. This encodes CASSSYQGSYEQYF.

This clone was recorded once. This chain uses TRBV9 with TRBJ1-2, with D possibly TRBD1 on 6 matching bases. In germline, CDR1 is SGDLS, CDR2 YYNGEE. Trimming took off 3 bases at V and 8 bases at J, with 23 bases between the two ends. The CDR3 is made up of 16 amino acids. CDR3 nucleotide sequence: TGTGCCAGCAGCGGACCCCAGCCCCTGGGGGCTGGGGGCTACACCTTC. This gives the protein CASSGPQPLGAGGYTF.

The chain uses TRBV15 and TRBJ1-5; D unresolved. V dropped 3 bases and J dropped 3 bases, with 9 bases sitting between them. The CDR3 length is 14 residues. CDR1 is LNHNV, CDR2 YYDKDF, per germline (reference sequence). CDR3 in amino acids: CATSSRANNQPQHF. The CDR3 DNA sequence: TGTGCCACCAGCAGCCGGGCCAACAATCAGCCCCAGCATTTT.

V usage is TRBV15 and J usage is TRBJ2-5; 9 bases match TRBD1. Germline loops: CDR1 LNHNV, CDR2 YYDKDF (reference sequence). After removal of 2 bases from V and 5 bases from J, the junction contained 9 bases not matched to a gene. The CDR3 is 16 residues long. As DNA, the CDR3 is TGTGCCACCAGCAGACTCGGGGGACAGGGTAGGGAGACCCAGTACTTC. Protein sequence: CATSRLGGQGRETQYF. The whole variable domain, remainder taken from reference TRBV15 and TRBJ2-5, is DAMVIQNPRYQVTQFGKPVTLSCSQTLNHNVMYWYQQKSSQAPKLLFHYYDKDFNNEADTPDNFQSRRPNTSFCFLDIRSPGLGDTAMYLCATSRLGGQGRETQYFGPGTRLLVL.

V gene TRBV5-5 combines with J gene TRBJ2-7; D may be TRBD1 (5 bases). Germline-derived CDR1 and CDR2 are SGHKS and YYEKEE (reference sequence). V was cut by 0 bases and J by 2 bases, with 12 bases left in between. The CDR3 has 15 residues. The CDR3: CASSLDAGRAYEQYF. The DNA of the CDR3 is TGTGCCAGCAGCTTGGATGCAGGGCGAGCCTACGAGCAGTACTTC.

The chain recombines TRBV28 with TRBJ2-5; no definite D call. Trimming removed 5 bases at V and 3 bases at J, with 4 bases between. CDR1 and CDR2 from the germline V gene are MDHEN and SYDVKM. The CDR3 runs to 11 residues. The DNA of the CDR3 is TGTGCCAGCAGTACTAAAGAGACCCAGTACTTC. This translates into CASSTKETQYF.

The chain has TRBV21-1 and TRBJ1-1. TRBV21-1 is classified as a pseudogene. This CDR3 is built from 18 residues. The CDR3 DNA is TGTGCCAGCAGCGAAGGGGCATGGGGGGGCCTAAAGGCCACTGAAGCTTTCTTT. This translates into CASSEGAWGGLKATEAFF.